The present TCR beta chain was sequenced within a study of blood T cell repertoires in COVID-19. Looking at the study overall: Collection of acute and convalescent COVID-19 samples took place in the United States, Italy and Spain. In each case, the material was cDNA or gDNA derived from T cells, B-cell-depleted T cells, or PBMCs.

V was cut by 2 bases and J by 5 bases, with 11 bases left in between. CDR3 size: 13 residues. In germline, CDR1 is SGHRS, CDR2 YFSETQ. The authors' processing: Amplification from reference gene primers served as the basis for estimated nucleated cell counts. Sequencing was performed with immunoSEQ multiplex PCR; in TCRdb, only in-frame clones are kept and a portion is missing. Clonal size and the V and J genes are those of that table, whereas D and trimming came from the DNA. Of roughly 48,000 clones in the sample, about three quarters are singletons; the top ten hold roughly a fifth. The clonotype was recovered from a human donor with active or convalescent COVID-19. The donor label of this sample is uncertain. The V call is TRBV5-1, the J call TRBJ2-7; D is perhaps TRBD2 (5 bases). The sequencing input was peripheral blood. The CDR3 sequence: CASSLTTINEQYF. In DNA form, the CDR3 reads TGCGCCAGCAGCTTAACGACTATCAACGAGCAGTACTTC.